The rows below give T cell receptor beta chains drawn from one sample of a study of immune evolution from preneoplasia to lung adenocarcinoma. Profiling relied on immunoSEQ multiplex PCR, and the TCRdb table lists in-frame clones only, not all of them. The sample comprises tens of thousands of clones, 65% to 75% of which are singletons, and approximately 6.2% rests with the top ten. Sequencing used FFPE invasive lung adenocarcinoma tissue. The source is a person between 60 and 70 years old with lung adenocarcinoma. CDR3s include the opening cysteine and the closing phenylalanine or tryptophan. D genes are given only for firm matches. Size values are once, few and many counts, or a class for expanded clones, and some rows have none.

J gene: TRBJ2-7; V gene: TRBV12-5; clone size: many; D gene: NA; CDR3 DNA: TGTGCTAGTGGCCGCCCCGTGGGGGAAAACTACGAGCAGTACTTC; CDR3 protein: CASGRPVGENYEQYF
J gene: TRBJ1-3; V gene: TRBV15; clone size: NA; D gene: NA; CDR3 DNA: TGTGCCACCAGCAGCGCCGTTCTCGGGGGAAACACCATATATTTT; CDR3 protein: CATSSAVLGGNTIYF
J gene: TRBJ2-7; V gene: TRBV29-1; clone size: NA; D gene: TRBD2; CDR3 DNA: TGCAGCGTTGGAACGGGAGGTGGGGTATACGAGCAGTACTTC; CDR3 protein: CSVGTGGGVYEQYF
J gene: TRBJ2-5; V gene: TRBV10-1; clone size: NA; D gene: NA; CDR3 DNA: TGCGCCAGCAGCATGAGCCTCCAAGAGACCCAGTACTTC; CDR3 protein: CASSMSLQETQYF
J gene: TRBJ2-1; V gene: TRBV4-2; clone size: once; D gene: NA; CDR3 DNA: TGTGCCAGCAGCCGAAACATAAACAATGAGCAGTTCTTC; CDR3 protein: CASSRNINNEQFF
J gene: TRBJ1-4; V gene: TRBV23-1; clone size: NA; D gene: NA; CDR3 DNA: TGCGCCAGCAGCCAAGTGTGGGGGGCAAATGAAAAACTGTTTTTT; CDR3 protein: CASSQVWGANEKLFF
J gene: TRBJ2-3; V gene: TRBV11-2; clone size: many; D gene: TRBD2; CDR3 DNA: TGTGCCAGCAGCCCCCGGGGGGGAACTAGCGGGAAAGCAGATACGCAGTATTTT; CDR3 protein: CASSPRGGTSGKADTQYF
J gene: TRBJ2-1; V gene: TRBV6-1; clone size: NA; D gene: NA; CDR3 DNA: TGTGCCAGCAGTGTTCAGGGCCACAATGAGCAGTTCTTC; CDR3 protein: CASSVQGHNEQFF
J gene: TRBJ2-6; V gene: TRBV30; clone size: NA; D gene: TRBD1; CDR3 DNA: TGTGCCTGGAGTACCCCCGGGACAGGGTTTTCGCCCGTCCTGACTTTC; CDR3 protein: CAWSTPGTGFSPVLTF
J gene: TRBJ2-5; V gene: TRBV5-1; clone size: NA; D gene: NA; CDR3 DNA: TGCGCCAGCAGCTTGAGTGGGGGGTTGGGAGAGACCCAGTACTTC; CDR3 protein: CASSLSGGLGETQYF
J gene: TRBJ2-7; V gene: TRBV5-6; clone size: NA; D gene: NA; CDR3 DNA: TGTGCCAGCAGCTTTTCAGGAGGCGAGCAGTACTTC; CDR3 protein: CASSFSGGEQYF
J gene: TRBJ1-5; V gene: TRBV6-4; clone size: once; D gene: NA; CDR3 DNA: TGTGCCAGCAGTGCGGGACCTAATCAGCCCCAGCATTTT; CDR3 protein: CASSAGPNQPQHF
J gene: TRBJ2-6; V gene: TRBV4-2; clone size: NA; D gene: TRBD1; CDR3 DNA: TGTGCCAGCAGCCAGGTTAGTATCGGGACAGTGAACTCTGGGGCCAACGTCCTGACTTTC; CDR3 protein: CASSQVSIGTVNSGANVLTF
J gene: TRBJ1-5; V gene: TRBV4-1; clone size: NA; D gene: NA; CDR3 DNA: TGCGCCAGCAGCCAAGCGGAGATCAGCAATCAGCCCCAGCATTTT; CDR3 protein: CASSQAEISNQPQHF
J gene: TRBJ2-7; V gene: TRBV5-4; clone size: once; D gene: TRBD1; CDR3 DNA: TGTGCCAGCAGCTCGGGACAGTCCTACGAGCAGTACTTC; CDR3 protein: CASSSGQSYEQYF
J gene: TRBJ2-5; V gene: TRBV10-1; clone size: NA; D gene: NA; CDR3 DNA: TGCGCCAGCAGTGAGTCCGGTAGCGCCTCCCAAGAGACCCAGTACTTC; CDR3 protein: CASSESGSASQETQYF
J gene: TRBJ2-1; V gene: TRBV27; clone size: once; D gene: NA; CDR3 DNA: TGTGCCAGCCGACCGTCAAGCTCCTACAATGAGCAGTTCTTC; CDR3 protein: CASRPSSSYNEQFF
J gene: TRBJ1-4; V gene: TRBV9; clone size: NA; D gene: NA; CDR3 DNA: TGTGCCAGCAGCGGCATCCGAGGAGAAAAACTGTTTTTT; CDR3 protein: CASSGIRGEKLFF
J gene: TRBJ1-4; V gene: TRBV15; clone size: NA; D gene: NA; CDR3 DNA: TGTGCCACCAGCAGAGATTGGGCCAGAAATGAAAAACTGTTTTTT; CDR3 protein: CATSRDWARNEKLFF
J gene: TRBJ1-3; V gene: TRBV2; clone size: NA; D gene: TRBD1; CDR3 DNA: TGTGCCAGCAGCCACGACAGGGATCCTGGAAACACCATATATTTT; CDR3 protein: CASSHDRDPGNTIYF
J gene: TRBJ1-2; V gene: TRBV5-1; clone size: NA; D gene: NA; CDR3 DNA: TGCGCCAGCAGCCCGGCTTTCCGAAACTATGGCTACACCTTC; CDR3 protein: CASSPAFRNYGYTF
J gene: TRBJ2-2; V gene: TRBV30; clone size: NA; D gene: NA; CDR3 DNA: TGTGCCTGGAGTAAAACTGTGGGCCGGACCGGGGAGCTGTTTTTT; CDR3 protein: CAWSKTVGRTGELFF
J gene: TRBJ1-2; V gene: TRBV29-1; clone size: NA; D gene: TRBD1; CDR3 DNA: TGCAGCGCCTCACCGGGACAGGGGAAGTACACCTTC; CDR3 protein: CSASPGQGKYTF
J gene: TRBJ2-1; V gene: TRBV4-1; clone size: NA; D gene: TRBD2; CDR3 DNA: TGCGCCAGCAGCCCCGGGACTAGCCGTTGGAATGAGCAGTTCTTC; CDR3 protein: CASSPGTSRWNEQFF
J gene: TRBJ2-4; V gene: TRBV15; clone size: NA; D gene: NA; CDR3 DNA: TGTGCTACCGGGGGAACAGTAGCCAAAAACATTCAGTACTTC; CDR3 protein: CATGGTVAKNIQYF
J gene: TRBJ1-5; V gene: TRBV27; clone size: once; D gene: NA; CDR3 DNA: TGTGCCAGCAGTGGTAACAGGGCGGGTCCCCAGCATTTT; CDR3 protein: CASSGNRAGPQHF
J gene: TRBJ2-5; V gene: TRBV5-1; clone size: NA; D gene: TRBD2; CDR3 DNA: TGCGCCAGCAGCTTTGGGAGGGGAGGGGAGACCCAGTACTTC; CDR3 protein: CASSFGRGGETQYF
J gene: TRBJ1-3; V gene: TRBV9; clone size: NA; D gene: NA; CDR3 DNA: TGTGCCAGCTCGCGCGGGGGAACAACCGGAAACACCATATATTTT; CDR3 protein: CASSRGGTTGNTIYF
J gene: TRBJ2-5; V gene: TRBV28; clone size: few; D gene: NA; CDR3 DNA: TGTGCCAGCAGCTCAGACCCCAGAAGGGAGACCCAGTACTTC; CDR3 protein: CASSSDPRRETQYF
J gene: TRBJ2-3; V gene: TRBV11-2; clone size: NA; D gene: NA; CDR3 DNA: TGTGCCAGCAGCTTATTTCTGGACGGCACAGATACGCAGTATTTT; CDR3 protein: CASSLFLDGTDTQYF
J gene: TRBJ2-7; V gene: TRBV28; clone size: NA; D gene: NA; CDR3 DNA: TGTGCCAGCAGTTTAACGGGACGCGAGCAGTACTTC; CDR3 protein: CASSLTGREQYF
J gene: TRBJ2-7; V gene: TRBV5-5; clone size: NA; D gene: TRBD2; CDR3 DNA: TGTGCCAGCAGCTTGCAGAGCGGGAGGTCCTACGAGCAGTACTTC; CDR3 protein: CASSLQSGRSYEQYF
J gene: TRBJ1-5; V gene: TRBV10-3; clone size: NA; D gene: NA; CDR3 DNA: TGTGCCATCAGTGCGGACAGTAATCAGCCCCAGCATTTT; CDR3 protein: CAISADSNQPQHF
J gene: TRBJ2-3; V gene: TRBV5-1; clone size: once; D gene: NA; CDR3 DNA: TGCGCCAGCAGCCTGAACGATTGGGACAGCACAGATACGCAGTATTTT; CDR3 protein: CASSLNDWDSTDTQYF
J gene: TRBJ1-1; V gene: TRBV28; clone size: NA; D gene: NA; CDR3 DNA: TGTGCCAGCAGGGGTACAACAGGTTTCACTGAAGCTTTCTTT; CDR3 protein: CASRGTTGFTEAFF
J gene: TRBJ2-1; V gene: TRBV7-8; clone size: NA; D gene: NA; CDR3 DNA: TGTGCCTCAGGAAGCGCATACAATGAGCAGTTCTTC; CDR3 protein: CASGSAYNEQFF
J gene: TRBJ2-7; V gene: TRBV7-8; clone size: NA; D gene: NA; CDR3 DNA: TGTGCCAGCAGCTTAGGAGGCATTCACGAGCAGTACTTC; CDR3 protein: CASSLGGIHEQYF